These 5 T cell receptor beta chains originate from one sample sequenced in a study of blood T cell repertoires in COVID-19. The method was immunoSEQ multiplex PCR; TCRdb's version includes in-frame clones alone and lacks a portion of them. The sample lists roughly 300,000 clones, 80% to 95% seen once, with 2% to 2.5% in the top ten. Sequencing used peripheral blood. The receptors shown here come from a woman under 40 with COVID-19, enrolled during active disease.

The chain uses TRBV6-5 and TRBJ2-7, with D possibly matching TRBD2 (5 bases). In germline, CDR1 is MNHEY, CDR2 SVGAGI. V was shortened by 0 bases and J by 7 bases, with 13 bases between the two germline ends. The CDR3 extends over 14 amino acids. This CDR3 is CASSYSAGELEQYF. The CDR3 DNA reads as TGTGCCAGCAGTTACTCGGCCGGGGAGTTGGAGCAGTACTTC.

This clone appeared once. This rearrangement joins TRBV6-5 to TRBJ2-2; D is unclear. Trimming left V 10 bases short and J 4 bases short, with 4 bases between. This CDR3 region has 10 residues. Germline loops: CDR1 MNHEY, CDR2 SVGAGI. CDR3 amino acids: CATGTGELFF. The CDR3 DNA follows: TGTGCCACCGGCACCGGGGAGCTGTTTTTT.

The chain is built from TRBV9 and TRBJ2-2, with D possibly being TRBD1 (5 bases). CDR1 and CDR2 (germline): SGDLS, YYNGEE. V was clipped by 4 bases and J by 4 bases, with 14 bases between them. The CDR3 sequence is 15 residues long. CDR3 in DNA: TGTGCCAGCAGCCCGGAAGGCAGGGTCACCGGGGAGCTGTTTTTT. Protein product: CASSPEGRVTGELFF.

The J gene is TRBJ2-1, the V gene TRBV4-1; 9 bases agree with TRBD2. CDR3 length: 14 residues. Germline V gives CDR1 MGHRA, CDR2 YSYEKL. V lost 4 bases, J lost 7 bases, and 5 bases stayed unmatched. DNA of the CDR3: TGCGCCAGCAGCCGGGCGGGAGGGCCAAATGAGCAGTTCTTC. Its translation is CASSRAGGPNEQFF.

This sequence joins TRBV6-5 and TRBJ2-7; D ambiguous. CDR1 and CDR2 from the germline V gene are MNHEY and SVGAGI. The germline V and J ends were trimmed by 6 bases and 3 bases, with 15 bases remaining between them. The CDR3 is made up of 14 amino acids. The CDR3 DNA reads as TGTGCCAGCAGACGCGGCGGAAAGGACTACGAGCAGTACTTC. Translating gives CASRRGGKDYEQYF.